The present entry profiles one T cell receptor (beta chain) with its context. These data are taken from a study of T cell clones after liver transplantation. Study-wide background: Three of the eight recipients were HCV-positive; the rest had non-autoimmune, non-viral transplant indications.

Clones were read by immunoSEQ multiplex PCR, and TCRdb kept only the in-frame ones, dropping some. The sample lists tens of thousands of clones, roughly 80% occurring once. Germline V gives CDR1 SNHLY, CDR2 FYNNEI. This CDR3 region has 14 residues. V was pared by 2 bases and J by 3 bases, with 10 bases between. V gene TRBV2 combines with J gene TRBJ1-1; possibly TRBD1 for D (6 bases). Sequencing was performed on CD4+ T cells from blood, taken just over 45 months after liver transplant. This clonotype was sampled from a human patient who received a liver transplant. Some T cells could come from the graft donor. DNA of the CDR3: TGTGCCAGCAGTGAACAGGGGCAATACACTGAAGCTTTCTTT. As protein: CASSEQGQYTEAFF.